What follows is one T cell receptor beta chain and its context. The antigen is not known. The data were obtained in a study of chemoradiotherapy in HPV16-positive cancers. Whole-study context: A couple of HPV16-positive patients' cells yielded candidate HPV-specific clones and common motifs. Study outcomes and limitations: Better recurrence-free survival went with HPV-responsive T-cell expansion in HPV16-positive patients.

There are 13 residues in the CDR3. V lost 4 bases and J 1 base, leaving 8 bases between the germline ends. The germline V gene encodes CDR1 WNHNN and CDR2 SYGVQD (reference sequence). Assay: immunoSEQ multiplex PCR; the TCRdb copy retains only in-frame clones and omits some. The profile shows several thousand clones, over 75% of them singletons. This chain uses TRBV10-1 with TRBJ2-7, with D possibly being TRBD1 (5 bases). The source was tumor tissue, collected from a patient who underwent chemoradiotherapy. The sequence was collected from a human donor with HPV-associated anogenital cancer. The CDR3 region is CASSVDMSYEQYF. The CDR3 DNA sequence: TGCGCCAGCAGTGTGGACATGTCCTACGAGCAGTACTTC.